Listed here are 31 T cell receptor beta chains from one sample, sequenced in a study of T cell clonality in common variable immunodeficiency. These receptors' antigens are unknown. Study-wide points: Fewer deletions and N-nucleotide insertions were reportedly seen in common variable immunodeficiency TCR beta sequences.

The method was immunoSEQ multiplex PCR; TCRdb's version includes in-frame clones alone and lacks a portion of them. The repertoire consists of 23,000 or so clones, none detected only once. Sequencing was carried out using peripheral blood mononuclear cells. These TCRs come from a human donor with common variable immunodeficiency.

This clone has ten or more counts. Read coverage stops 3 residues before the CDR3 terminus; the germline J gene supplies the remainder. This sequence joins TRBV30 and TRBJ2-5, with TRBD2 matching 8 bases. The CDR3 has 14 residues. Germline-derived CDR1 and CDR2 are GTSNPN and SVGIG (reference sequence). V gave up 4 bases and J gave up 2 bases; unmatched junction bases: 6. The CDR3: CAWIVSGGQETQYF. The DNA read from the CDR3 is TGTGCCTGGATAGTCAGCGGGGGACAAGAGACC.

Notes on this clone: Read sequence stops 3 residues before the CDR3 end, and the germline J gene provides the missing end. The rearrangement uses TRBV19 and TRBJ1-2, with D perhaps matching TRBD1 (5 bases). CDR1 and CDR2 (germline): LNHDA, SQIVND (reference sequence). This CDR3 comprises 11 residues. Deletions cut 5 bases from V and 7 bases from J, with 8 bases between. The DNA read from the CDR3 is TGTGCCAGTAGTCTTCAGGGTGGC. Residues: CASSLQGG. The CDR3 as a whole reads CASSLQGGYTF.

This clone showed up just a few times. The read terminates 3 residues before the CDR3 end, so the remaining end is supplied by the germline J gene. The chain links TRBV2 to TRBJ2-1, with 9 nucleotides matching TRBD2. V shed 7 bases and J 7 bases; nucleotides not matched to a gene: 8. In germline, CDR1 is SNHLY, CDR2 FYNNEI. The CDR3 sequence is 14 residues long. The sequenced CDR3 bases are TGTGCCAGCAACCAAAGGGGACTAGCTAATGAG. This sequence encodes CASNQRGLANE. The entire CDR3 is CASNQRGLANEQFF.

This clone was counted only a few times. The read is 3 residues too short to cover the CDR3 end, so that end is filled in from the germline J gene. The rearrangement uses TRBV7-3 and TRBJ2-1; 9 nucleotides align to TRBD2. CDR3 length: 17 residues. The trim removed 2 bases at V and 4 bases at J, leaving 9 bases unmatched. Germline-derived CDR1 and CDR2 are SGHTA and FQGTGA. CDR3 loop: CASSLAGGPSAYNEQFF. The sequenced part of the CDR3 DNA is TGTGCCAGCAGCTTAGCGGGGGGGCCGTCAGCGTACAATGAG.

This clone came up many times. This chain's CDR3 is CASSPGTSNEQFF. The CDR3 bases that were read are TGTGCCAGCTCCCCCGGGACTTCCAATGAG. The chain employs TRBV18 and TRBJ2-1, with D possibly being TRBD2 (6 bases). The CDR3 is cut off 3 residues early in the read; its end comes from the germline J gene. The CDR3 loop spans 13 amino acids. Germline loops: CDR1 KGHSH, CDR2 LQKENI. Trimming pared 6 bases from V and 6 bases from J, leaving 12 bases between. The whole variable domain, remainder taken from reference TRBV18 and TRBJ2-1, is NAGVMQNPRHLVRRRGQEARLRCSPMKGHSHVYWYRQLPEEGLKFMVYLQKENIIDESGMPKERFSAEFPKEGPSILRIQQVVRGDSAAYFCASSPGTSNEQFFGPGTRLTVL.

The sample holds a few counts of this clone. Coverage ceases 3 residues before the CDR3 finishes, and the germline J gene fills in the end. The chain combines TRBV18 with TRBJ2-7, with D maybe TRBD2 (5 bases). Germline loops: CDR1 KGHSH, CDR2 LQKENI. V dropped 9 bases and J dropped 1 base, with 16 bases sitting between them. The CDR3 has 14 residues. The CDR3 spells CASNFGEGSYEQYF. The sequenced part of the CDR3 DNA is TGTGCCAGTAACTTCGGGGAAGGGTCCTACGAG.

About this clone itself: Read data end 3 residues before the CDR3 end; the end is taken from the germline J gene. The rearrangement joins TRBV5-1 to TRBJ2-1, with 9 positions matching TRBD2. The V gene's germline CDR1 is SGHRS and CDR2 YFSETQ. The CDR3 length is 16 residues. The junction had 5 bases not matched to a gene; V was cut back by 2 bases and J by 2 bases. CDR3 loop: CASSFGLAGTYNEQFF. CDR3 DNA (partial): TGCGCCAGCAGCTTTGGGCTAGCGGGGACCTACAATGAG.

Remarks on this clone: The read halts 3 residues ahead of the CDR3 end, with the missing end drawn from the germline J gene. The J gene is TRBJ2-1, the V gene TRBV18; TRBD2 matches 10 bases. This CDR3 has 17 residues. After removal of 1 base from V and 2 bases from J, the junction contained 5 bases not matched to a gene. CDR1 KGHSH and CDR2 LQKENI come from the germline V gene. The sequenced part of the CDR3 DNA is TGTGCCAGCTCACCACGGGCTAGCGGGAGCGCCTACAATGAG. This translates into CASSPRASGSAYNE. The complete CDR3 sequence is CASSPRASGSAYNEQFF.

Turning to this clone: The CDR3 end falls 3 residues outside the read, so it is completed with the germline J gene. The J gene is TRBJ2-2, the V gene TRBV2; D might be TRBD1 (5 bases). CDR1 and CDR2 from the germline V gene are SNHLY and FYNNEI. The CDR3 length is 13 residues. Trimming cost V 5 bases and J 5 bases, with 9 bases left between them. CDR3 sequence reads: CASSLQETGELFF. CDR3 DNA (partial): TGTGCCAGCAGTCTACAGGAAACCGGGGAG.

The table lists this clone with a few counts. Coverage ceases 3 residues before the CDR3 finishes, and the germline J gene fills in the end. This chain connects TRBV19 to TRBJ2-2; TRBD1 agrees at 8 bases. The CDR3 consists of 16 residues. CDR1 and CDR2 (germline): LNHDA, SQIVND (reference sequence). Trimming took 1 base from V and 7 from J; bases not matched to a gene: 8. CDR3 bases read: TGTGCCAGTAGTATAGCCCGAGGACAGGGAGGCGGGGAG. It is translated as CASSIARGQGGGE. The full CDR3 reads CASSIARGQGGGELFF.

Ten or more counts support this clone. The read ends 3 residues shy of where the CDR3 ends; the end is completed using the germline J gene. The chain uses TRBV20-1 and TRBJ2-5; D unclear. V was trimmed by 5 bases and J by 4 bases, leaving 8 bases between them. CDR1 and CDR2 from the germline V gene are DFQATT and SNEGSKA (reference sequence). The CDR3 totals 11 residues. The CDR3 bases that were read are TGCAGTGCTCCGGTACGAGAGACC. It specifies CSAPVRET. The full CDR3 reads CSAPVRETQYF.

As regards this clone: The read ends 3 residues before the CDR3 terminus; that terminus is restored from the germline J gene. The J gene is TRBJ2-7, the V gene TRBV5-5, with 7 bases fitting TRBD1. Losses at the gene ends were 2 bases for V and 3 bases for J; bases not matched to a gene: 2. This CDR3 is 13 amino acids long. Germline CDR1 is SGHKS and CDR2 is YYEKEE (reference sequence). Incomplete CDR3 DNA: TGTGCCAGCAGCTTTCGGGACAGCTACGAG. As protein: CASSFRDSYE. The full-length CDR3 reads as CASSFRDSYEQYF. Complete variable domain (other parts from reference TRBV5-5 and TRBJ2-7): DAGVTQSPTHLIKTRGQQVTLRCSPISGHKSVSWYQQVLGQGPQFIFQYYEKEERGRGNFPDRFSARQFPNYSSELNVNALLLGDSALYLCASSFRDSYEQYFGPGTRLTVT.

This clone showed up many times. The read ends 3 residues before the CDR3 terminus; that terminus is restored from the germline J gene. The J gene is TRBJ2-7, the V gene TRBV5-1, with 12 nucleotides matching TRBD2. Germline assignment: CDR1 SGHRS and CDR2 YFSETQ. V shed 2 bases and J 1 base; nucleotides not matched to a gene: 1. The CDR3 is 15 amino acids. The sequenced part of the CDR3 DNA is TGCGCCAGCAGCTTAACTAGCGGGAGGTCCTACGAG. Its protein is CASSLTSGRSYE. The complete CDR3 protein is CASSLTSGRSYEQYF.

On this clone: The read halts 3 residues ahead of the CDR3 end, with the missing end drawn from the germline J gene. This chain joins TRBV6-2 or TRBV6-3 and TRBJ1-1; 10 bases line up with TRBD1. The CDR3 consists of 16 residues. Germline CDR1 MNHEY, CDR2 SVGEGT. Trimming cost V 8 bases and J 2 bases; bases outside gene matches: 11. The sequenced CDR3 bases are TGTGCCAGCTGTATCGGACAGGGGGGACCAAACACTGAA. Its protein product is CASCIGQGGPNTE. The full-length CDR3 reads as CASCIGQGGPNTEAFF.

Many counts were recorded for this clone. The CDR3 goes on 3 residues after the read ends, and that part is filled in from the germline J gene. This sequence joins TRBV20-1 and TRBJ2-5; TRBD1 matches 7 bases. The CDR3 consists of 14 residues. J gave up 3 bases and V 5 bases, and 9 bases lay outside the gene matches. Germline V gene data show CDR1 as DFQATT and CDR2 as SNEGSKA (reference sequence). The CDR3 here is CSAGSGTAEETQYF. The covered CDR3 bases are TGCAGTGCTGGCTCCGGGACAGCCGAAGAGACC.

This clone has a count of ten or more. The read falls 3 residues short of the CDR3 end, and the missing part is taken from the germline J gene. The chain recombines TRBV18 with TRBJ2-1; D might be TRBD2 (7 bases). CDR1 KGHSH and CDR2 LQKENI come from the germline V gene. The CDR3 runs 14 residues. The V and J ends lost 3 bases and 9 bases respectively, with 15 bases between them. Incomplete CDR3 DNA: TGTGCCAGCTCACCCCTAGGGGGGGCGGGTGAG. Translating gives CASSPLGGAGE. The whole CDR3 protein is CASSPLGGAGEQFF.

Concerning this clone: Read coverage stops 3 residues before the CDR3 terminus; the germline J gene supplies the remainder. The rearrangement joins TRBV2 to TRBJ2-3, with 7 positions matching TRBD2. Germline lookup yields CDR1 SNHLY and CDR2 FYNNEI. V dropped 7 bases and J dropped 1; count of bases not matched to a gene: 5. There are 14 residues in the CDR3. CDR3 DNA, as far as it was read: TGTGCCAGCAAGCGGGCGGGGGGCACAGATACG. Translating it yields CASKRAGGTDT. The whole CDR3 region reads CASKRAGGTDTQYF.

There are a few counts of this clone. From the germline J gene comes the end of the CDR3, since the read stops 3 residues before it. The rearrangement joins TRBV30 to TRBJ2-2; D might be TRBD1 (6 bases). CDR3 length: 15 amino acids. Germline CDR1 is GTSNPN and CDR2 is SVGIG (reference sequence). V gave up 3 bases and J gave up 0 bases, with 11 bases separating them. The DNA read from the CDR3 is TGTGCCTGGAGGTCAGGGGCCACGAACACCGGGGAG. Translating gives CAWRSGATNTGE. The CDR3 in its entirety is CAWRSGATNTGELFF.

This clone was seen many times. The CDR3 end lies 3 residues beyond the end of the read and is filled in from the germline J gene. V gene TRBV10-3 combines with J gene TRBJ2-3; D is undetermined. CDR1 and CDR2 (germline): ENHRY, SYGVKD. CDR3 size: 12 residues. Trimming removed 6 bases from V and 2 bases from J, with 6 bases in between. The CDR3 sequence is CAISPNTDTQYF. The DNA read from the CDR3 is TGTGCCATCAGCCCTAACACAGATACG.

This clone appeared a few times. The read terminates 3 residues ahead of where the CDR3 ends, so the germline J gene completes it. J is TRBJ1-2 and V is TRBV18; no clear D gene. The CDR3 is 15 residues long. V lost 2 bases to trimming and J lost 4 bases, with 14 bases between them. Germline V gene sequence: CDR1 KGHSH, CDR2 LQKENI. The chain's CDR3 is CASSPAVLRGYGYTF. Incomplete CDR3 DNA: TGTGCCAGCTCACCAGCGGTCCTGCGCGGCTATGGC.

This clone was counted a few times. The read halts 3 residues ahead of the CDR3 end, with the missing end drawn from the germline J gene. The V call is TRBV5-1, the J call TRBJ2-7, with 9 bases aligning to TRBD1. Germline lookup yields CDR1 SGHRS and CDR2 YFSETQ. The CDR3 loop spans 15 amino acids. Germline trimming cut 4 bases from V and 3 bases from J; bases unmatched to any gene: 8. The sequenced part of the CDR3 DNA is TGCGCCAGCAGCCCGTTGGAGACAGGGGGCTACGAG. Translation gives CASSPLETGGYE. The CDR3 reads in full as CASSPLETGGYEQYF.

This clone was counted a few times. Read data end 3 residues before the CDR3 end; the end is taken from the germline J gene. The chain is built from TRBV20-1 and TRBJ1-2; maybe TRBD1 (5 bases). The CDR3 extends over 12 amino acids. V gave up 3 bases and J gave up 6 bases, with 11 bases separating them. Per germline, CDR1 DFQATT and CDR2 SNEGSKA (reference sequence). CDR3 DNA, as far as it was read: TGCAGTGCTAGGCACGGAGGGGATGGC. It is translated as CSARHGGDG. The full CDR3 protein reads CSARHGGDGYTF.

This clone was detected ten times or more. The read stops 3 residues short of the end of the CDR3; the missing end is completed from the germline J gene. The rearrangement joins TRBV20-1 to TRBJ2-3; 13 positions agree with TRBD2. Trimming removed 3 bases from V and 4 bases from J; junction bases left unmatched: 10. Germline V gene lookup returns CDR1 DFQATT and CDR2 SNEGSKA (reference sequence). The CDR3 extends over 17 amino acids. CDR3 protein: CSARTSGRWGGPDTQYF. CDR3 DNA (partial): TGCAGTGCTAGGACTAGCGGGAGGTGGGGGGGGCCAGATACG.

This clone was counted between two and nine times. The read stops 3 residues short of the end of the CDR3; the missing end is completed from the germline J gene. The rearrangement links TRBV19 to TRBJ1-4; the D gene is possibly TRBD1 (5 bases). This CDR3 comprises 13 residues. V dropped 10 bases and J dropped 6 bases, with 15 bases sitting between them. Germline CDR1 LNHDA, CDR2 SQIVND (reference sequence). CDR3 bases read: TGTGCCACTGGGAGGGGTGCTGATGAAAAA. Translated, it gives CATGRGADEK. The whole CDR3 sequence is CATGRGADEKLFF. The full variable domain, its missing parts supplied by reference TRBV19 and TRBJ1-4, is DGGITQSPKYLFRKEGQNVTLSCEQNLNHDAMYWYRQDPGQGLRLIYYSQIVNDFQKGDIAEGYSVSREKKESFPLTVTSAQKNPTAFYLCATGRGADEKLFFGSGTQLSVL.

Comment on this clone: Sequencing ends 3 residues short of the CDR3 end; the germline J gene provides the rest. The genes are TRBV5-1 and TRBJ2-7; D may be TRBD2 (5 bases). The V end lost 6 bases, the J end lost 0 bases, and 10 bases lay between the germline ends. CDR1 SGHRS and CDR2 YFSETQ come from the germline V gene. The CDR3 covers 13 residues. The sequenced CDR3 bases are TGCGCCAGCAAAGTTAGCGACTCCTACGAG. Translation gives CASKVSDSYE. The whole CDR3 protein reads CASKVSDSYEQYF. The whole variable domain, remainder taken from reference TRBV5-1 and TRBJ2-7, is KAGVTQTPRYLIKTRGQQVTLSCSPISGHRSVSWYQQTPGQGLQFLFEYFSETQRNKGNFPGRFSGRQFSNSRSEMNVSTLELGDSALYLCASKVSDSYEQYFGPGTRLTVT.

By sample share, this clone is medium-sized. The read gets to within 3 residues of the CDR3 end, and the germline J gene fills in the rest. The chain is built from TRBV9 and TRBJ1-2; D remains unclear. The germline V gene encodes CDR1 SGDLS and CDR2 YYNGEE. This CDR3 contains 13 residues. CDR3 residues: CASSVELRGGYTF. CDR3 DNA (partial): TGTGCCAGCAGCGTAGAACTTCGGGGAGGC.

Only a few counts were recorded for this clone. The junction does not match germline at one end; this may be a read error. The read halts 3 residues ahead of the CDR3 end, with the missing end drawn from the germline J gene. This chain links TRBV6-2 or TRBV6-3 with TRBJ2-5, with D uncertain. There are 14 residues in the CDR3. CDR1 is MNHEY and CDR2 is SVGEGT in the germline V gene. The CDR3 reads CASSNSPLEETQYF. The CDR3 DNA, read in part, is TGTGCCAGCAGTAACTCCCCACTTGAAGAGACC.

This clone was counted between two and nine times. The CDR3 end is not reached by the read, which stops 3 residues before it; the germline J gene fills it in. The rearrangement uses TRBV13 and TRBJ2-7; D is uncertain. This CDR3 has 14 amino acids. Trimming removed 5 bases from V and 0 bases from J, with 11 bases in between. Germline assignment: CDR1 PRHDT and CDR2 FYEKMQ (reference sequence). The CDR3 sequence is CASSPPRNSYEQYF. The part of the CDR3 DNA that was read is TGTGCCAGCAGCCCCCCGCGAAACTCCTACGAG.

For this clone: The read stops 3 residues short of the end of the CDR3; the missing end is completed from the germline J gene. The rearrangement joins TRBV5-1 to TRBJ1-2, with D perhaps TRBD1 (5 bases). The CDR3 spans 14 residues. Germline assignment: CDR1 SGHRS and CDR2 YFSETQ. With 0 bases removed from V and 1 base from J, the gap between germline ends came to 7 bases. CDR3 sequence: CASSLEGVNYGYTF. The covered CDR3 bases are TGCGCCAGCAGCTTGGAAGGGGTTAACTATGGC. The full variable domain, in which reference TRBV5-1 and TRBJ1-2 provide the parts outside the CDR3, is KAGVTQTPRYLIKTRGQQVTLSCSPISGHRSVSWYQQTPGQGLQFLFEYFSETQRNKGNFPGRFSGRQFSNSRSEMNVSTLELGDSALYLCASSLEGVNYGYTFGSGTRLTVV.

In this sample, this clone turned up many times. The read ends 3 residues early relative to the CDR3; the germline J gene fills the gap. This sequence joins TRBV7-9 and TRBJ2-1; D is possibly TRBD1 or TRBD2 (5 bases each). This CDR3 has 15 amino acids. The germline V gene encodes CDR1 SEHNR and CDR2 FQNEAQ (reference sequence). V was shortened by 7 bases and J by 0 bases, with 13 bases between the two germline ends. CDR3 region: CASTPRGASYNEQFF. The sequenced CDR3 bases are TGTGCCAGCACCCCCCGAGGGGCCTCCTACAATGAG.

Many counts were recorded for this clone. The sequenced fragment ends 3 residues before the CDR3 boundary, so the rest is inferred from the germline J gene. This chain uses TRBV7-8 with TRBJ2-7; 11 bases line up with TRBD2. With 5 bases clipped from V and 5 bases from J, the junction kept 8 bases outside the gene matches. The CDR3 is 15 residues long. From germline, CDR1 is SGHVS and CDR2 FQNEAQ. This chain's CDR3 is CASSAKLAGEDEQYF. The covered CDR3 bases are TGTGCCAGCAGCGCCAAACTAGCGGGAGAGGACGAG.